Listed below are T cell receptor beta chains from one sample, sequenced in a study of blood T cell repertoires in COVID-19. The data were produced by immunoSEQ multiplex PCR, yet TCRdb's version contains in-frame clones alone and is incomplete. This sample has over 55,000 clones, with around 90% found just once. Sequenced material: peripheral blood. These TCRs come from a woman older than 75 with acute or convalescent COVID-19. The CDR3 runs from the conserved cysteine through the conserved F or W. D genes are given only for firm matches. Not every row has a clone size; where given, it reads once, few, many or a size class.

clone size,D gene,J gene,V gene,CDR3 DNA,CDR3 protein
few,-,TRBJ1-5,TRBV19,TGTGCCAGTAGCCTGACTCGGGGGTTACACCAGCATTTT,CASSLTRGLHQHF
-,TRBD1,TRBJ1-3,TRBV19,TGTGCCAGTAGTATGAGGACAGGCTCTGGAAACACCATATATTTT,CASSMRTGSGNTIYF
-,TRBD2,TRBJ2-7,TRBV11-2,TGTGCCAGCAGCTTGGGGCTAGCGGAGGGCTACGAGCAGTACTTC,CASSLGLAEGYEQYF
-,TRBD1,TRBJ1-2,TRBV6-4,TGTGCCAGCAGACCCGGGACAGCAATTAACTATGGCTACACCTTC,CASRPGTAINYGYTF
-,-,TRBJ1-1,TRBV5-8,TGTGCCAGCAGCTTGGGACTGTTGGTCACTGAAGCTTTCTTT,CASSLGLLVTEAFF
-,-,TRBJ1-4,TRBV2,TGTGCCAGCAGTGAGCGGGAAAAACTGTTTTTT,CASSEREKLFF
-,-,TRBJ2-3,TRBV2,TGTGCCAGCAGTGAATCAGTAGATACGCAGTATTTT,CASSESVDTQYF
-,TRBD1,TRBJ2-7,TRBV14,TGTGCCAGCAGCAAGGACAGGGGGCTTTACGAGCAGTACTTC,CASSKDRGLYEQYF
-,TRBD1,TRBJ1-4,TRBV9,TGTGCCAGCAGCGTTGACAGGGGGAATGAAAAACTGTTTTTT,CASSVDRGNEKLFF
-,-,TRBJ1-1,TRBV28,TGTGCCAGCAGTTCTACCCGGGTCCCTGCTAAAGCTTTCTTT,CASSSTRVPAKAFF
-,TRBD2,TRBJ2-1,TRBV7-6,TGTGCCAGCAGCTTTCCGGGACTAGCGGGAGGTGAGCAGTACAATGAGCAGTTCTTC,CASSFPGLAGGEQYNEQFF
-,-,TRBJ1-2,TRBV18,TGTGCCAGCCGAAATACGGAGCAGGGCTACACCTTC,CASRNTEQGYTF
-,-,TRBJ2-7,TRBV3-1/TRBV3-2,TGTGCCAGCAGCCTTCTGGGGCTAGCCTACGAGCAGTACTTC,CASSLLGLAYEQYF
-,-,TRBJ2-1,TRBV6-2/TRBV6-3,TGTGCCAGCAGCCCCGCTCGCGCGGGCCAAAGAGATGAGCAGTTCTTC,CASSPARAGQRDEQFF
-,TRBD1,TRBJ2-3,TRBV7-2,TGTGCCAGCAGCTCTACAGGGGGCCTAAGCACAGATACGCAGTATTTT,CASSSTGGLSTDTQYF
-,TRBD1,TRBJ2-5,TRBV10-3,TGTGCCATCAGTGGGGACAGGGTAAGAGAGACCCAGTACTTC,CAISGDRVRETQYF
-,TRBD2,TRBJ2-2,TRBV15,TGTGCCACCAGCAGGGGGGGGACCGGGGAGCTGTTTTTT,CATSRGGTGELFF
-,-,TRBJ2-3,TRBV7-2,TGTGCCAGCAGCTCGACATCCCTGAGCACAGATACGCAGTATTTT,CASSSTSLSTDTQYF
few,-,TRBJ1-1,TRBV5-6,TGTGCCAGCAGCTTTGGCAGTATGAACACTGAAGCTTTCTTT,CASSFGSMNTEAFF